A single sample gave rise to the 11 T cell receptor beta chains below, sequenced in a study of blood T cell repertoires in COVID-19. TCRdb keeps only in-frame clones here, not all; method: immunoSEQ multiplex PCR. The data hold over 200,000 clones, with 84% observed a single time. Sequencing input: PBMCs or T cells enriched from blood (not recorded which). Source of these receptors: a man aged 55 to 70 who had recovered from COVID-19.

The V call is TRBV19, the J call TRBJ1-2; weak D call: TRBD1 (6 bases). The CDR3 covers 14 residues. Trimming took 2 bases from V and 2 from J, leaving 9 bases between them. CDR1 and CDR2 from the germline V gene are LNHDA and SQIVND (reference sequence). The CDR3 here is CASSIQGNNYGYTF. In DNA, the CDR3 is TGTGCCAGTAGTATACAGGGGAACAACTATGGCTACACCTTC.

The genes are TRBV6-2 or TRBV6-3 and TRBJ1-6; D is possibly TRBD1 (5 bases). The length of the CDR3 is 14 residues. Germline V gene data show CDR1 as MNHEY and CDR2 as SVGEGT. V lost 2 bases and J 9 bases, leaving 11 bases between the germline ends. CDR3: CASSYVRVPSPLHF. DNA of the CDR3: TGTGCCAGCAGTTACGTCAGGGTTCCTTCACCCCTCCACTTT.

This clone was found once. The chain is built from TRBV3-1 (or the pseudogene TRBV3-2) and TRBJ1-3; 11 bases line up with TRBD1. This CDR3 is 17 amino acids long. Germline CDR1 and CDR2: LGHDT and YNNKEL (reference sequence). V was clipped by 3 bases and J by 0 bases; unmatched bases: 4. In nucleotides, the CDR3 is TGTGCCAGCAGCCACGGGGACAGGGGGTACTCTGGAAACACCATATATTTT. Protein sequence: CASSHGDRGYSGNTIYF.

V usage is TRBV19 and J usage is TRBJ1-1; TRBD1 matches at 8 bases. The CDR3 runs 14 residues. V lost 7 bases and J lost 1; bases outside the gene matches: 5. Germline loops: CDR1 LNHDA, CDR2 SQIVND (reference sequence). CDR3 amino acids: CASTTDRANTEAFF. The CDR3 DNA reads TGTGCCAGTACTACGGACAGGGCGAACACTGAAGCTTTCTTT.

This clone has a handful of counts. The rearrangement uses TRBV4-1 and TRBJ2-2; D is possibly TRBD2 (7 bases). V lost 4 bases and J lost 2, with 17 bases in between. Germline CDR1 is MGHRA and CDR2 is YSYEKL. The CDR3 has 17 residues. The CDR3 coding sequence is TGCGCCAGCAGCCGCAAAGGGGGGGCGACCAACACCGGGGAGCTGTTTTTT. Translation: CASSRKGGATNTGELFF.

V gene TRBV12-3 or TRBV12-4 combines with J gene TRBJ1-1, with D possibly matching TRBD1 (6 bases). The CDR3 has 13 amino acids. The V end lost 4 bases, the J end lost 4 bases, and 10 bases lay between the germline ends. The CDR3 sequence: CASSYAGVTEAFF. The CDR3 nucleotides read TGTGCCAGCAGTTATGCAGGGGTCACTGAAGCTTTCTTT.

The chain is built from TRBV9 and TRBJ2-3; D is uncertain. In germline, CDR1 is SGDLS, CDR2 YYNGEE. The CDR3 covers 14 residues. The V gene lost 4 bases and the J gene lost 4 bases, with 13 bases spanning the gap. The CDR3 reads CASSSDIPPDTQYF. The CDR3 DNA follows: TGTGCCAGCAGCTCTGACATACCCCCAGATACGCAGTATTTT.

The rearrangement links TRBV27 to TRBJ2-5, with D possibly TRBD2 on 7 matching bases. This CDR3 has 14 amino acids. Germline lookup yields CDR1 MNHEY and CDR2 SMNVEV (reference sequence). Between the trimmed V and J ends, which lost 4 bases and 4 bases, there was a span of 13 bases. The CDR3 coding sequence is TGTGCCAGCAGTTCACTCGGGGGGCGAGAGACCCAGTACTTC. Protein sequence: CASSSLGGRETQYF.

This clone was seen just once. The sample has other DNA sequences that encode this CDR3 too. The V call is TRBV5-1, the J call TRBJ1-5; 9 bases fit TRBD1. CDR1 SGHRS and CDR2 YFSETQ come from the germline V gene. The V gene end was trimmed by 4 bases and the J gene end by 5 bases; junction bases not matched to a gene: 10. CDR3 length: 16 amino acids. The chain's CDR3 is CASSLSPGQGDQPQHF. The CDR3 DNA is TGCGCCAGCAGCCTCTCCCCGGGACAGGGAGATCAGCCCCAGCATTTT.

In DNA, the CDR3 is TGTGCTAGTGGTTTGGTGCCGGTGGAGGGGCTTGGAAACACCATATATTTT. Translation gives CASGLVPVEGLGNTIYF. The chain is built from TRBV12-5 and TRBJ1-3; D is possibly TRBD1 (5 bases). The germline V gene encodes CDR1 LGHNT and CDR2 FRNRAP. The CDR3 contains 17 residues. Between the trimmed V and J ends, which lost 0 bases and 3 bases, there was a span of 15 bases.

This clone was seen just once. This chain joins TRBV7-2 and TRBJ2-7, with 8 bases identical to TRBD1. The CDR3 sequence is 15 residues long. With V trimmed by 4 bases and J by 5 bases, 10 bases remained unmatched. The germline V gene encodes CDR1 SGHTA and CDR2 FQGNSA. CDR3: CASSWRGQVVHEQYF. In DNA form, the CDR3 reads TGTGCCAGCAGCTGGCGGGGACAGGTCGTCCACGAGCAGTACTTC.